This TCR beta chain was captured in a study of shared clonotypes between healthy human individuals. V shed 5 bases, J shed 7 bases, and the junction held 12 bases outside the gene matches. Germline CDR1 and CDR2: SGDLS and YYNGEE. The CDR3 spans 15 residues. CD45RO-negative CD8 cells positively selected for CCR7 made up the naive population, which excluded terminally differentiated effector memory CD45RA+ cells. Sorted-subset replicate PCR reactions contained approximately 190 ng DNA, corresponding to tens of thousands of T cell genomes. Libraries were prepared by immunoSEQ multiplex PCR; TCRdb keeps only in-frame clonotypes and omits some of them. Of roughly 2.1 million clones in the sample, just over 90% were seen once. Turning to this clone: What it recognizes is unknown.

Study-level findings and limits: Unshared clonotypes carried lower generation probabilities than those common to all four donors.

This sequence originates from a man aged 18 to 29 in good health. Some clones in this sample may be carry-over from other donors' samples. The chain combines TRBV9 with TRBJ2-1, with 7 bases identical to TRBD1. Source material: naive CD8+ T cells from PBMCs. Here the CDR3 DNA reads TGTGCCAGCAGTCTCTTTTCAGGGGGAGAAAATGAGCAGTTCTTC. This sequence encodes CASSLFSGGENEQFF. Using reference TRBV9 and TRBJ2-1 for the parts outside the CDR3, the full variable domain is DSGVTQTPKHLITATGQRVTLRCSPRSGDLSVYWYQQSLDQGLQFLIQYYNGEERAKGNILERFSAQQFPDLHSELNLSSLELGDSALYFCASSLFSGGENEQFFGPGTRLTVL.